A selection of T cell receptor beta chains follows, all from one sample in a study of T cells in Graves' hyperthyroidism and ophthalmopathy. TCRdb fed the multiplex PCR reads into MiXCR, producing one record per CDR3 protein. The sample records fewer than 450,000 distinct CDR3 sequences, over 12% being singletons. The sequenced material came from blood. The receptors here all came from a man aged 50 to 60 with Graves' ophthalmopathy. The CDR3 runs from the conserved cysteine through the conserved F or W.

CDR3aa: CASREIGQLYSNQPQHF; v_gene: TRBV2; j_gene: TRBJ1-5
CDR3aa: CASSELRDTYTDTQYF; v_gene: TRBV6-1; j_gene: TRBJ2-3
CDR3aa: CSARGPAGYTF; v_gene: TRBV20-1; j_gene: TRBJ1-2
CDR3aa: CAIRDRAKNTEAFF; v_gene: TRBV10-3; j_gene: TRBJ1-1
CDR3aa: CASSQVRELADTQYF; v_gene: TRBV3-1; j_gene: TRBJ2-3
CDR3aa: CASGGGLPGELFF; v_gene: TRBV2; j_gene: TRBJ2-2
CDR3aa: CSARDTGTGGNEQCF; v_gene: TRBV20-1; j_gene: TRBJ2-7
CDR3aa: CASSLLGRSYNEQFF; v_gene: TRBV28; j_gene: TRBJ2-1
CDR3aa: CASSFNRGMSKEKLFF; v_gene: TRBV18; j_gene: TRBJ1-4
CDR3aa: CASSVGGQEETQYF; v_gene: TRBV9; j_gene: TRBJ2-5
CDR3aa: CATSGSATDTQYF; v_gene: TRBV24-1; j_gene: TRBJ2-3
CDR3aa: CASSAGLAGFGEQFF; v_gene: TRBV5-1; j_gene: TRBJ2-1
CDR3aa: CASSLGTGRSFF; v_gene: TRBV5-1; j_gene: TRBJ1-1
CDR3aa: CSVSLAHYEQYF; v_gene: TRBV29-1; j_gene: TRBJ2-7
CDR3aa: CASSLRRQGPYGYTF; v_gene: TRBV5-6; j_gene: TRBJ1-2
CDR3aa: CASSLRLAGVGSYNEQFF; v_gene: TRBV11-2; j_gene: TRBJ2-1
CDR3aa: CSARDPAYSYEQYF; v_gene: TRBV20-1; j_gene: TRBJ2-7
CDR3aa: CASSELHEQYF; v_gene: TRBV6-1; j_gene: TRBJ2-7
CDR3aa: CARGRHGDTQYF; v_gene: TRBV27; j_gene: TRBJ2-3
CDR3aa: CASSLNNEQFF; v_gene: TRBV13; j_gene: TRBJ2-1
CDR3aa: CASSYGLAGANEQFF; v_gene: TRBV5-1; j_gene: TRBJ2-1
CDR3aa: CASSPGRGWETQYF; v_gene: TRBV18; j_gene: TRBJ2-5
CDR3aa: CASSLSQGLTSYNEQFF; v_gene: TRBV7-8; j_gene: TRBJ2-1
CDR3aa: CASSSAWGPVAQETQYF; v_gene: TRBV27; j_gene: TRBJ2-5
CDR3aa: CSAREGGGGQNIQYF; v_gene: TRBV20-1; j_gene: TRBJ2-4
CDR3aa: CASMPVRAARETQYF; v_gene: TRBV28; j_gene: TRBJ2-5
CDR3aa: CASSRGFGKNIQYF; v_gene: TRBV28; j_gene: TRBJ2-4
CDR3aa: CSARGDPLAFGELFF; v_gene: TRBV20-1; j_gene: TRBJ2-2
CDR3aa: CASRPDRGGGGQPQHF; v_gene: TRBV12-3/TRBV12-4; j_gene: TRBJ1-5
CDR3aa: CASSSAAGGNEQFF; v_gene: TRBV7-9; j_gene: TRBJ2-1
CDR3aa: CASSSRQGGTQYF; v_gene: TRBV13; j_gene: TRBJ2-5
CDR3aa: CASSLVGTHEQFF; v_gene: TRBV7-9; j_gene: TRBJ2-1
CDR3aa: CSAARQGLNEQFF; v_gene: TRBV29-1; j_gene: TRBJ2-1
CDR3aa: CASSLGREGINEQFF; v_gene: TRBV12-3/TRBV12-4; j_gene: TRBJ2-1
CDR3aa: CASSHKTYKETQYF; v_gene: TRBV12-3/TRBV12-4; j_gene: TRBJ2-5
CDR3aa: CASRDRGRYEQYF; v_gene: TRBV28; j_gene: TRBJ2-7
CDR3aa: CASSTLAGGEQFF; v_gene: TRBV27; j_gene: TRBJ2-1
CDR3aa: CASSELAGGPHNEQFF; v_gene: TRBV10-1; j_gene: TRBJ2-1
CDR3aa: CASSAGASTDTQYF; v_gene: TRBV6-1; j_gene: TRBJ2-3
CDR3aa: CASSLRAASEQYF; v_gene: TRBV28; j_gene: TRBJ2-7
CDR3aa: CASRGDIEAFF; v_gene: TRBV2; j_gene: TRBJ1-1
CDR3aa: CASRARGDSPLHF; v_gene: TRBV19; j_gene: TRBJ1-6
CDR3aa: CASSYSEPYQGQTYEQYF; v_gene: TRBV6-6; j_gene: TRBJ2-7
CDR3aa: CASRTRQGSYEQYF; v_gene: TRBV7-8; j_gene: TRBJ2-7
CDR3aa: CASSSRGGIPQHF; v_gene: TRBV11-2; j_gene: TRBJ1-5
CDR3aa: CSASATGGEGYTF; v_gene: TRBV20-1; j_gene: TRBJ1-2
CDR3aa: CSATTGAGEGADTQYF; v_gene: TRBV20-1; j_gene: TRBJ2-3
CDR3aa: CASSFPDTDTQYF; v_gene: TRBV5-8; j_gene: TRBJ2-3